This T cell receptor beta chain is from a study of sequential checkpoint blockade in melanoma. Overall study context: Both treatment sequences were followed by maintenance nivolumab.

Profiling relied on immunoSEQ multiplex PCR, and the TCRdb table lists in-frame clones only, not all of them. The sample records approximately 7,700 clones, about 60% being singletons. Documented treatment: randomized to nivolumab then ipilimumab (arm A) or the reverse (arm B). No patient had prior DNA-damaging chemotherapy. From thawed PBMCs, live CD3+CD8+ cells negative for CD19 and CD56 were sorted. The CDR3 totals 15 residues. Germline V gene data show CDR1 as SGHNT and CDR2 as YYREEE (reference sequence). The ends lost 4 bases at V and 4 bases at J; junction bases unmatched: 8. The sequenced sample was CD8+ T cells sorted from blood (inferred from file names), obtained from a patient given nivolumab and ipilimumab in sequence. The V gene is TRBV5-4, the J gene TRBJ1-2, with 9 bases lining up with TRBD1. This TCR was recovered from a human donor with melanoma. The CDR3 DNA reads TGTGCCAGCAGCCCCAACAGGGGGCGGGGCTATGGCTACACCTTC. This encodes CASSPNRGRGYGYTF.